This TCR beta chain is from a study of blood T cells in healthy people across ages. The germline CDR1 and CDR2 sequences are KGHDR and SFDVKD. The V gene end was trimmed by 4 bases and the J gene end by 4 bases; junction bases not matched to a gene: 6. This CDR3 has 17 residues. Combining a sample-barcoded 5' primer with a J-beta primer mix, a second PCR ran for 7 to 11 cycles. TCRdb independently ran MiXCR on the 5' RACE reads; one entry per CDR3 protein. The sample contains hundreds of thousands of distinct CDR3 sequences, roughly 21% of which appear only once. This clonotype was seen ten or more times.

The gene calls are TRBV24-1 and TRBJ2-3; 14 positions agree with TRBD2. The sequence was collected from a man between 65 and 80 years old in good health. Sequencing input: blood. The CDR3 loop reads CATSDPGLAGASDTQYF. CDR3 bases: TGTGCCACCAGTGACCCGGGACTAGCGGGAGCTTCAGATACGCAGTATTTT.